This TCR beta chain originates from a study of PD-1 blockade in classical Hodgkin lymphoma. This CDR3 region has 12 residues. Each and every patient relapsed after autologous stem cell transplantation, and patients got differing brentuximab vedotin exposure. The method was immunoSEQ multiplex PCR; TCRdb's version includes in-frame clones alone and lacks a portion of them. This sample has 12,000 to 15,000 clones; 85% to 90% occur once, and the top ten carry 4% to 5.5%. The V gene is TRBV21-1, the J gene TRBJ1-2. TRBV21-1 is termed a pseudogene. This specimen was peripheral blood mononuclear cells (PBMCs), taken at baseline. This clonotype was obtained from a human donor with classical Hodgkin lymphoma. CDR3 sequence reads: CASSSRRGGYTF. The CDR3 DNA is TGTGCCAGCAGCTCCCGACGTGGTGGCTACACCTTC.